This entry lists 17 T cell receptor beta chains sequenced from one sample in a study of cytomegalovirus exposure and HLA in healthy donors. In the PCR, 60 Vbeta and 13 Jbeta primers were used. Generated by immunoSEQ multiplex PCR, the TCRdb table keeps only in-frame clones and is missing some. The sample data list about 200,000 clones. The specimen was PBMCs. The receptors shown here come from a boy aged 5-17 years in good health and CMV-seronegative.

This rearrangement joins TRBV19 to TRBJ2-7, with D perhaps TRBD1 (6 bases). CDR3 length: 14 amino acids. V gave up 4 bases and J gave up 4 bases, with 14 bases separating them. Germline CDR1 LNHDA, CDR2 SQIVND (reference sequence). The CDR3 bases are TGTGCCAGTAGTAGTACAGGGCGGTTGTACGAGCAGTACTTC. Protein product: CASSSTGRLYEQYF.

This chain joins TRBV14 and TRBJ1-1, with TRBD1 matching 7 bases. J was trimmed by 3 bases and V by 4 bases; bases with no gene match: 11. The CDR3 is 16 residues long. Germline CDR1 SGHDN, CDR2 FVKESK. CDR3 DNA sequence: TGTGCCAGCAGCCCGATGCCGGGACAGAGGGACACTGAAGCTTTCTTT. Translated: CASSPMPGQRDTEAFF.

The rearrangement joins TRBV6-5 to TRBJ2-3; TRBD1 matches at 10 bases. V gave up 5 bases and J gave up 5 bases; unmatched junction bases: 4. The CDR3 spans 14 residues. CDR1 and CDR2 (germline): MNHEY, SVGAGI. CDR3: CASSRQGARDTQYF. CDR3 nucleotide sequence: TGTGCCAGCAGTAGACAGGGGGCCAGAGATACGCAGTATTTT.

The V and J genes are TRBV15 and TRBJ2-1, with D tentatively TRBD2 (5 bases). The germline V and J ends were trimmed by 0 bases and 8 bases, with 8 bases remaining between them. The CDR3 is made up of 13 amino acids. In germline, CDR1 is LNHNV, CDR2 YYDKDF (reference sequence). The CDR3 reads CATSRDPGDEQFF. The CDR3 DNA reads TGTGCCACCAGCAGAGATCCCGGGGATGAGCAGTTCTTC.

The chain carries TRBV20-1 and TRBJ2-7, with 7 bases lining up with TRBD1. The CDR3 contains 11 residues. Germline-derived CDR1 and CDR2 are DFQATT and SNEGSKA (reference sequence). The CDR3 nucleotides are TGCAGCCGACAGGGCTACCACGAGCAGTACTTC. Translating it yields CSRQGYHEQYF.

The J gene is TRBJ1-1, the V gene TRBV25-1; the D is unclear. Trimming left V 3 bases short and J 0 bases short, with 5 bases between. CDR1 is MGHDK and CDR2 is SYGVNS in the germline V gene. The CDR3 is made up of 13 amino acids. DNA of the CDR3: TGTGCCAGCAGTGAGAGGATGAACACTGAAGCTTTCTTT. It yields the protein CASSERMNTEAFF.

The rearrangement uses TRBV4-2 and TRBJ2-1, with D perhaps matching TRBD2 (6 bases). This CDR3 comprises 12 residues. Trimming cost V 4 bases and J 13 bases, with 14 bases left between them. Germline V gives CDR1 LGHNA, CDR2 YNFKEQ. The DNA of the CDR3 is TGTGCCAGCAGCCTAACGGCCGGGGGACAGTTCTTC. Protein product: CASSLTAGGQFF.

The rearrangement links TRBV6-5 to TRBJ2-7; 13 positions match TRBD2. The trim removed 4 bases at V and 5 bases at J, leaving 5 bases unmatched. The CDR3 totals 15 residues. Per germline, CDR1 MNHEY and CDR2 SVGAGI. The CDR3 region is CASSSGLAGVHEQYF. DNA of the CDR3: TGTGCCAGCAGTTCCGGACTAGCGGGGGTCCACGAGCAGTACTTC.

J is TRBJ1-2 and V is TRBV6-5; 11 nucleotides match TRBD1. Trimming took 5 bases from V and 0 from J; bases not matched to a gene: 2. Germline loops: CDR1 MNHEY, CDR2 SVGAGI. There are 15 residues in the CDR3. The CDR3 region is CASSRDRGANYGYTF. The CDR3 bases are TGTGCCAGCAGTAGGGACAGGGGGGCTAACTATGGCTACACCTTC.

The V and J genes are TRBV30 and TRBJ1-5; TRBD1 matches at 8 bases. In germline, CDR1 is GTSNPN, CDR2 SVGIG (reference sequence). There are 15 residues in the CDR3. The ends lost 3 bases at V and 3 bases at J; junction bases unmatched: 7. CDR3 amino acids: CAWSHRGIDNQPQHF. The CDR3 DNA reads as TGTGCCTGGAGCCACAGGGGGATCGACAATCAGCCCCAGCATTTT.

The rearrangement uses TRBV7-2 and TRBJ1-2, with D possibly being TRBD1 (6 bases). The CDR3 is made up of 14 amino acids. V gave up 6 bases and J gave up 3 bases, with 14 bases separating them. In germline, CDR1 is SGHTA, CDR2 FQGNSA. The CDR3 region is CASREPDRDYGYTF. The CDR3 nucleotides are TGTGCCAGCAGGGAGCCGGACAGAGACTATGGCTACACCTTC. The full variable domain, its missing parts supplied by reference TRBV7-2 and TRBJ1-2, is GAGVSQSPSNKVTEKGKDVELRCDPISGHTALYWYRQSLGQGLEFLIYFQGNSAPDKSGLPSDRFSAERTGGSVSTLTIQRTQQEDSAVYLCASREPDRDYGYTFGSGTRLTVV.

The chain employs TRBV12-5 and TRBJ2-3, with TRBD2 matching 9 bases. V was pared by 1 base and J by 1 base, with 6 bases of the junction left unmatched. Germline V gene sequence: CDR1 LGHNT, CDR2 FRNRAP. The CDR3 has 17 residues. The CDR3 DNA follows: TGTGCTAGTGGTTTGGCCGTAGCGGGGGTAGGCACAGATACGCAGTATTTT. It specifies CASGLAVAGVGTDTQYF.

The gene calls are TRBV5-1 and TRBJ2-2, with 8 bases aligning to TRBD2. V was pared by 0 bases and J by 4 bases, with 2 bases of the junction left unmatched. The germline gives CDR1 SGHRS, CDR2 YFSETQ. CDR3 length equals 15 residues. As DNA, the CDR3 is TGCGCCAGCAGCTTGGGGCTAGCGGGCACCGGGGAGCTGTTTTTT. Residues: CASSLGLAGTGELFF.

The chain uses TRBV5-1 and TRBJ2-1; 9 nucleotides agree with TRBD1. The CDR3 sequence is 15 residues long. Trimming removed 3 bases from V and 7 bases from J; junction bases left unmatched: 8. CDR1 and CDR2 (germline): SGHRS, YFSETQ. CDR3 protein: CASSSDRGLGNEQFF. CDR3 DNA sequence: TGCGCCAGCAGCTCAGACAGGGGGTTAGGGAATGAGCAGTTCTTC. The variable domain in full, with the rest retrieved from reference TRBV5-1 and TRBJ2-1, is KAGVTQTPRYLIKTRGQQVTLSCSPISGHRSVSWYQQTPGQGLQFLFEYFSETQRNKGNFPGRFSGRQFSNSRSEMNVSTLELGDSALYLCASSSDRGLGNEQFFGPGTRLTVL.

The chain couples TRBV4-2 to TRBJ1-2, with D perhaps matching TRBD1 (6 bases). The germline V and J ends were trimmed by 4 bases and 6 bases, with 6 bases remaining between them. The CDR3 has 11 residues. Germline CDR1 reads LGHNA; CDR2 reads YNFKEQ. CDR3 bases: TGTGCCAGCAGCCGACAGGATGGCTACACCTTC. Amino acids: CASSRQDGYTF.

V usage is TRBV15 and J usage is TRBJ2-1; TRBD1 matches 8 bases. CDR3 length: 15 amino acids. With 4 bases clipped from V and 6 bases from J, the junction kept 8 bases outside the gene matches. Germline-derived CDR1 and CDR2 are LNHNV and YYDKDF (reference sequence). CDR3 in DNA: TGTGCCACCAGCAATAGGACAGGGATCGCCAATGAGCAGTTCTTC. The encoded protein is CATSNRTGIANEQFF.

The rearrangement links TRBV5-4 to TRBJ1-4; D is uncertain. Between the trimmed V and J ends, which lost 5 bases and 0 bases, there was a span of 11 bases. The length of the CDR3 is 15 residues. Germline lookup yields CDR1 SGHNT and CDR2 YYREEE (reference sequence). CDR3 protein: CASSVKAATNEKLFF. CDR3 nucleotides: TGTGCCAGCAGTGTGAAAGCCGCAACTAATGAAAAACTGTTTTTT. Drawing the rest from reference TRBV5-4 and TRBJ1-4, the complete variable domain is ETGVTQSPTHLIKTRGQQVTLRCSSQSGHNTVSWYQQALGQGPQFIFQYYREEENGRGNFPPRFSGLQFPNYSSELNVNALELDDSALYLCASSVKAATNEKLFFGSGTQLSVL.